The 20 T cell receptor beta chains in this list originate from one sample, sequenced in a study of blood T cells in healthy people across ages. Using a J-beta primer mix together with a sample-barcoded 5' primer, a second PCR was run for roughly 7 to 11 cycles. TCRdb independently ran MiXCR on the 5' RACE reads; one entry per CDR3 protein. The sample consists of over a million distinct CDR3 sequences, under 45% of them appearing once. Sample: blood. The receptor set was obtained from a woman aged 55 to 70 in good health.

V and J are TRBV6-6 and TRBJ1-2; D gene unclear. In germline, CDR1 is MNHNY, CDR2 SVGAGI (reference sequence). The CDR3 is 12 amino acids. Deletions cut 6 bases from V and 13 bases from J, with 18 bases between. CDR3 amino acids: CASRPSGEQGTF. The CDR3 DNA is TGTGCCAGCAGGCCTAGCGGGGAACAAGGCACCTTC.

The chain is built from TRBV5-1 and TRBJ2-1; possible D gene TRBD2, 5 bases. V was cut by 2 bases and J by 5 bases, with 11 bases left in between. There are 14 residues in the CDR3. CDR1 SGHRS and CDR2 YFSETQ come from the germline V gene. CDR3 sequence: CASSFGLAHNEQFF. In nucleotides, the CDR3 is TGCGCCAGCAGCTTTGGCCTAGCACACAATGAGCAGTTCTTC.

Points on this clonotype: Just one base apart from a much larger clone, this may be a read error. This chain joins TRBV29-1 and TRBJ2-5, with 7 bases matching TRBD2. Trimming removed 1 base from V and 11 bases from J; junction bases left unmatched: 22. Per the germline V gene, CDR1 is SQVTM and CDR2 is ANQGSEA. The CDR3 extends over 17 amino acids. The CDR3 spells CSVEVPQRGSSYNEQYF. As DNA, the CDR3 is TGCAGCGTTGAAGTTCCCCAGCGGGGAAGCTCCTACAATGAGCAGTACTTC.

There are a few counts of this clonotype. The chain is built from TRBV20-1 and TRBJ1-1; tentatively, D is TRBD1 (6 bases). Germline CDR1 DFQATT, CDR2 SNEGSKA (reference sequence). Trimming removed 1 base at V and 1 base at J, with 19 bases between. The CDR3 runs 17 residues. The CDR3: CSARGGVGHLTNTEAFF. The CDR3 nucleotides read TGCAGTGCTAGAGGAGGGGTGGGACACCTTACGAACACTGAAGCTTTCTTT.

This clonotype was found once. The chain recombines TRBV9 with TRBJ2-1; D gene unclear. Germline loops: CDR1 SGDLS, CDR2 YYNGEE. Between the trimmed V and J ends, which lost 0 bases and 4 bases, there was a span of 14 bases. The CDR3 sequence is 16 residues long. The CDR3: CASSVAETSLYNEQFF. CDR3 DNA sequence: TGTGCCAGCAGCGTAGCTGAGACTTCTCTTTACAATGAGCAGTTCTTC.

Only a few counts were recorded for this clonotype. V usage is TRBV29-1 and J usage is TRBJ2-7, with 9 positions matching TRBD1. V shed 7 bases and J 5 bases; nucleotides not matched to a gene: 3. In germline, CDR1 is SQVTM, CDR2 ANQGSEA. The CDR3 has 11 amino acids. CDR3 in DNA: TGCAGCGCAGGGACAGGGAACGAGCAGTACTTC. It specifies CSAGTGNEQYF.

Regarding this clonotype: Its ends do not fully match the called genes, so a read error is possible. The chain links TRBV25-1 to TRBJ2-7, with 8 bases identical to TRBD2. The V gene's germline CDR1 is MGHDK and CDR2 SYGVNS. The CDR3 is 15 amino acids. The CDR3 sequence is CACSSGREVSYEQYF. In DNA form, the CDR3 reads TGTGCCTGCAGCAGCGGGCGGGAGGTTTCCTACGAGCAGTACTTC.

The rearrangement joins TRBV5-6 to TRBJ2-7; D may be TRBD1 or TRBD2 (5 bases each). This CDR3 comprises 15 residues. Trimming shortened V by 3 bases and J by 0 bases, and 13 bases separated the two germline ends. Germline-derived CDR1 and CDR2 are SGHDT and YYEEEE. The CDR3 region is CASSSGPNFSYEQYF. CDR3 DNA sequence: TGTGCCAGCAGCTCGGGACCAAACTTCTCCTACGAGCAGTACTTC.

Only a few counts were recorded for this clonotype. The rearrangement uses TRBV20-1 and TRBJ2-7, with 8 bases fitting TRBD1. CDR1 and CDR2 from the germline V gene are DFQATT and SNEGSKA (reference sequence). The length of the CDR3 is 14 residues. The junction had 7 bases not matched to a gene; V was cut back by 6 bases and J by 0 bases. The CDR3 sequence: CSALGQGNSYEQYF. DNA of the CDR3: TGCAGTGCCCTTGGACAGGGCAACTCCTACGAGCAGTACTTC.

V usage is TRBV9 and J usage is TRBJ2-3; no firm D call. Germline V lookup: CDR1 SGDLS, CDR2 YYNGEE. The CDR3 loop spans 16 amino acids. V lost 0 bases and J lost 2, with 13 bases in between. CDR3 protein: CASSVGSDLATDTQYF. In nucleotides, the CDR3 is TGTGCCAGCAGCGTAGGAAGTGACTTGGCCACAGATACGCAGTATTTT.

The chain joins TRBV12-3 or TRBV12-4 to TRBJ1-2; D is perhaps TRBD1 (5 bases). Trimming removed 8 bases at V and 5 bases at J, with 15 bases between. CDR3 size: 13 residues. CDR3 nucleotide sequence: TGTGCCAGCGGCTACGGGGCTGGGTATGGCTACACCTTC. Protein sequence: CASGYGAGYGYTF.

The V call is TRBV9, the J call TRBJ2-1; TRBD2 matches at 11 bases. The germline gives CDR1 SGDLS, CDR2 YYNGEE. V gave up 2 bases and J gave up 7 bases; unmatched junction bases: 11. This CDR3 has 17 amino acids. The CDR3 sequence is CASSVSILAGEGNEQFF. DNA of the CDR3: TGTGCCAGCAGCGTTAGCATACTAGCGGGAGAGGGGAATGAGCAGTTCTTC.

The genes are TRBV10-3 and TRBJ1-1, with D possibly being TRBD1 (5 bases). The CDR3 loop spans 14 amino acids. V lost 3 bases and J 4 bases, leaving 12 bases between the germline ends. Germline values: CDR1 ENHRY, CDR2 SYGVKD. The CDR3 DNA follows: TGTGCCATCAGTGACGGGGGGGTGGCCACTGAAGCTTTCTTT. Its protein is CAISDGGVATEAFF.

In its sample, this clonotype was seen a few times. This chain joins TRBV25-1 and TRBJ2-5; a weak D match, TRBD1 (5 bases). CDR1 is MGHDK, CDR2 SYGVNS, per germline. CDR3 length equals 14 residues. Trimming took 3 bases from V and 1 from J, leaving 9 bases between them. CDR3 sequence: CASSDWGAQETQYF. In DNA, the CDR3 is TGTGCCAGCAGTGACTGGGGCGCCCAAGAGACCCAGTACTTC.

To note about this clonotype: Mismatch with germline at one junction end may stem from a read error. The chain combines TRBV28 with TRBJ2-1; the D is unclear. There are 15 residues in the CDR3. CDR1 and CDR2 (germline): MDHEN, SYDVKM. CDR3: CASSLDQAEYSEQFF. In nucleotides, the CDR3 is TGTGCCAGCAGTTTGGACCAAGCTGAATACAGTGAGCAGTTCTTC.

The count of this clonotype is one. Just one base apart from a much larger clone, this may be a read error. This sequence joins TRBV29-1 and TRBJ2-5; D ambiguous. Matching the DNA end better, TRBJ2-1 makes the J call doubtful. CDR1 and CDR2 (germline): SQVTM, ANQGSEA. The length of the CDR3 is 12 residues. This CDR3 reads CSVAIGQETQFF. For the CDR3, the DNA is TGCAGCGTAGCTATAGGGCAAGAGACCCAGTTCTTC.

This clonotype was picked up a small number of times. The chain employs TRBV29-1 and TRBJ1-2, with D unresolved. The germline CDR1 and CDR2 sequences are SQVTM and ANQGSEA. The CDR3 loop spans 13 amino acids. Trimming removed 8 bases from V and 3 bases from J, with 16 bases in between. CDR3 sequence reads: CSHKGGPDYGYTF. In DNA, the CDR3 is TGCAGCCATAAGGGAGGGCCGGACTATGGCTACACCTTC.

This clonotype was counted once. The CDR3 spells CASSAAGTGNTEAFF. The CDR3 DNA reads as TGCGCCAGCAGCGCAGCCGGGACGGGCAACACTGAAGCTTTCTTT. The chain couples TRBV5-1 to TRBJ1-1; maybe TRBD1 (5 bases). Deletions cut 4 bases from V and 2 bases from J, with 15 bases between. CDR1 SGHRS and CDR2 YFSETQ come from the germline V gene. There are 15 residues in the CDR3.

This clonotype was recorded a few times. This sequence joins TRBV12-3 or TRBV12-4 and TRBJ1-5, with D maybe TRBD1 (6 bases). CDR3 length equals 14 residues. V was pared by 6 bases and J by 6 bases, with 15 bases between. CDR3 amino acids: CASSLQGLGQPQHF. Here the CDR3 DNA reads TGTGCCAGCAGCCTCCAGGGGTTAGGTCAGCCCCAGCATTTT.

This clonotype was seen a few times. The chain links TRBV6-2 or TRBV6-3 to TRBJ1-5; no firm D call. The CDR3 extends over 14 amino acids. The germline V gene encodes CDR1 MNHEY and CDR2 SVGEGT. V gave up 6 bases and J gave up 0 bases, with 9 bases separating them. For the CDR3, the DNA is TGTGCCAGCAGATCCCGGGATAGCAATCAGCCCCAGCATTTT. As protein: CASRSRDSNQPQHF.